This TCR beta chain was found in a study of PD-1 blockade in classical Hodgkin lymphoma. Profiled with immunoSEQ multiplex PCR; TCRdb holds only in-frame clones, not every one. The table shows about 100,000 clones, with 89% occurring only once. V shed 5 bases and J shed 5 bases, with 10 bases lying between them. The CDR3 runs to 11 residues. Germline V gene lookup returns CDR1 SQVTM and CDR2 ANQGSEA. In every patient, relapse followed autologous stem cell transplantation, while exposure to brentuximab vedotin differed. The clonotype originates from a human donor with classical Hodgkin lymphoma. The chain couples TRBV29-1 to TRBJ2-7, with D perhaps TRBD1 (5 bases). The source was peripheral blood mononuclear cells (PBMCs), collected before the second cycle of nivolumab. CDR3 loop: CSVPQGHEQYF. The DNA of the CDR3 is TGCAGCGTTCCCCAGGGTCACGAGCAGTACTTC.